This T cell receptor beta chain was retrieved from a study of T cell responses to AZD1222 COVID-19 vaccine (dated by TCRdb to 2020 to 2023). About the full investigation: TCR sequencing covered roughly 230 trial participants: about 210 given two doses of AZD1222 and around 26 given two doses of MenACWY control vaccine. Enrollment into the trials was organized by age into subgroups of 18-55, 56-69 and 70-plus years, and those subgroups contained about 150, 27 and 61 TCR-sequenced participants, respectively. The full study reports these points: Most participants were white British and females outnumbered males, and the authors suggested that clonal diversity may have been underestimated. Spike-specific TCR breadth and depth rose significantly after two AZD1222 doses compared with day 0 and with MenACWY recipients. Conclusions about previously exposed vaccinees were limited because only six AZD1222 recipients were SARS-CoV-2 seropositive at baseline. Nearly half of unique spike-specific TCRs reportedly recognized epitopes outside regions mutated in the B.1.351 and B.1.1.7 variants. In the small 56-69-year group, the increase in depth fell short of significance, most likely because of low power. The whole spike protein was spanned by vaccine-associated CD4 TCRs, and dominant responses were seen in regions 160-218 and 743-854. No day 14 peak-response samples were available, so repertoires were characterized only after the peak T cell response.

This specimen's time point label, interpreted: baseline before first vaccination. The intended sense of this specimen's treatment or condition label: meningococcal conjugate vaccine given as trial control. Samples from vaccinated people were obtained from the UK trials COV001 and COV002, which included a single-blind randomized controlled phase 2/3 trial of AZD1222 (ChAdOx1 nCoV-19) in healthy adults. For TCRbeta chain sequencing, PBMC samples were collected from trial participants at day 0 and at day 28 after the second dose. The CDR3 has 21 amino acids, counting the end cysteine and phenylalanine. Only the CDR3 DNA is retained, 63 bases long and in frame from the first base. For CDR1 and CDR2, the germline V gene (reference sequence) lists PRHDT and FYEKMQ. From V the trimming removes 2 bases and from J it removes 5 bases, while the gene matches leave 20 bases of the junction unaccounted for. About this clone: Its antigen has not been determined. Per-base qualities were not stored, and no clone one base away is much larger.

The CDR3 regions of human TCRbeta chains were analyzed by immunosequencing. As for the original processing: TCRs in the repertoires were compared against a reference library of SARS-CoV-2-specific TCRs that had been generated with the MIRA antigen-specificity platform. Breadth was defined as the fraction of unique TCRs that were SARS-CoV-2-associated. Depth was defined as the fraction of total T cells that were SARS-CoV-2-associated. Using the MIRA data, each spike-specific TCR was mapped to the spike region that the TCR reacts to and placed in a CD4 or CD8 class. Log10-transformed breadth and depth values were compared by one-way ANOVA with Sidak's multiple comparisons tests. TCRdb obtained this table from immuneACCESS and retained in-frame rearrangements with V and J assigned. These tables miss some clones; where compared with another copy, unresolved V genes account for less than half of the shortfall, and the remainder is unexplained. V and J calls and clone size follow that table, whereas D and trimming were derived from the DNA. For this sample the table gives approximately 140,000 clones, of which over 90% were detected only once. The top ten clonotypes cover less than 1% of the sample.

This TCR was recovered from an adult in good health. The sequence is built from TRBV13 and TRBJ2-3; 12 bases in the junction line up with TRBD2. This specimen consisted of peripheral blood, obtained on day 0 of MenACWY control vaccination. CDR3 loop: CASSLWWGPTTSGGLLDTQYF. Here is the DNA: TGTGCCAGCAGCTTATGGTGGGGTCCCACGACTAGCGGGGGTCTCCTAGATACGCAGTATTTT.